Sequencing of this T cell receptor (beta chain) was carried out in a study of molecular identifiers for immune sequencing clone quantification. Regarding this clonotype: Being one base from a much bigger clone, this may be a read error.

This CDR3 has 14 amino acids. From germline, CDR1 is SQVTM and CDR2 ANQGSEA. Bulk libraries came from a prior protocol with listed TCR primers. TCRdb re-called the PCR reads through MiXCR, storing one row per CDR3 protein. Of approximately 550,000 distinct CDR3 sequences listed, about a fifth were seen once; the top ten hold 0.65% to 0.95%. Using a CD8+CD4-CCR7+CD45RA+ phenotype, naive CD8 T cells were sorted. The sequenced sample consisted of naive CD8+ T cells from blood, with Jurkat cell RNA spiked in. The subset denotes: FACS-sorted CD8+CD4-CCR7+CD45RA+ naive T cells. This chain uses TRBV29-1 with TRBJ1-3; no clear D gene. The source of this sequence is a human donor in good health. Some libraries in this study had Jurkat cell RNA spiked in. In DNA, the CDR3 is TGCAGCGTTGTCGGTGAAAACTCTGGAAACACCATACATTTT. Translated, it gives CSVVGENSGNTIHF. The full variable domain, its missing parts supplied by reference TRBV29-1 and TRBJ1-3, is SAVISQKPSRDICQRGTSLTIQCQVDSQVTMMFWYRQQPGQSLTLIATANQGSEATYESGFVIDKFPISRPNLTFSTLTVSNMSPEDSSIYLCSVVGENSGNTIHFGEGSWLTVV.